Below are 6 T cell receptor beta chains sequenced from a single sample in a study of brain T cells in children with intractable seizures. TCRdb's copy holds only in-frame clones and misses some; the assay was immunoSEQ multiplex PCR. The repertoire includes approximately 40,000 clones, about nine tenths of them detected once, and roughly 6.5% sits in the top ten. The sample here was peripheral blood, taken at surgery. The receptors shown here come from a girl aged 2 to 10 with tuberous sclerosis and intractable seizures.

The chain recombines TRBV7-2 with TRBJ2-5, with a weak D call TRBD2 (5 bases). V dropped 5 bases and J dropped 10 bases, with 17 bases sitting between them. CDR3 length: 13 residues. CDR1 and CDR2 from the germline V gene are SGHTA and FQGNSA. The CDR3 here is CASSPALSGHQYF. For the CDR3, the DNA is TGTGCCAGCAGCCCCGCCCTAAGCGGCCACCAGTACTTC.

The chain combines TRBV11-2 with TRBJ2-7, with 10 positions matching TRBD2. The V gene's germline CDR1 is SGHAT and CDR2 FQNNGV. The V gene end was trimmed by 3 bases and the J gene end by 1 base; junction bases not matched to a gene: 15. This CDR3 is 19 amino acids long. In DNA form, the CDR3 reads TGTGCCAGCAGCTTTAAAATGTTTAGCGGGGGGCATAATTCCTACGAGCAGTACTTC. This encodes CASSFKMFSGGHNSYEQYF. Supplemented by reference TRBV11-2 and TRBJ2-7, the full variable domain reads EAGVAQSPRYKIIEKRQSVAFWCNPISGHATLYWYQQILGQGPKLLIQFQNNGVVDDSQLPKDRFSAERLKGVDSTLKIQPAKLEDSAVYLCASSFKMFSGGHNSYEQYFGPGTRLTVT.

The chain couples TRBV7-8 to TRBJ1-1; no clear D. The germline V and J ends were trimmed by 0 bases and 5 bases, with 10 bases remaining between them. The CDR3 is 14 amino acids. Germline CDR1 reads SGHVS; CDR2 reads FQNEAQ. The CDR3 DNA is TGTGCCAGCAGCTTAGCAGAGGGTGGGACTGAAGCTTTCTTT. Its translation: CASSLAEGGTEAFF. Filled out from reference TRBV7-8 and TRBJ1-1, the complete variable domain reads GAGVSQSPRYKVAKRGQDVALRCDPISGHVSLFWYQQALGQGPEFLTYFQNEAQLDKSGLPSDRFFAERPEGSVSTLKIQRTQQEDSAVYLCASSLAEGGTEAFFGQGTRLTVV.

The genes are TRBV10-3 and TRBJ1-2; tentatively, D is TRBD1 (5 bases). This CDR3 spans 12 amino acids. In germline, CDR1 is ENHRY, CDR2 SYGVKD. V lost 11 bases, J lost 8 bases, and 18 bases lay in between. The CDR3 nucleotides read TGTGCCGTACAAAGGGAAGGGGTGGGCTACACCTTC. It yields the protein CAVQREGVGYTF.

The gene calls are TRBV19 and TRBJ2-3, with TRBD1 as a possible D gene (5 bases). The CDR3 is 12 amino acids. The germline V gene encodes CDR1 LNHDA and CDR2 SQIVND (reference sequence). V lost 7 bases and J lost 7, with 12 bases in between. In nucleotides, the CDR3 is TGTGCCAGTACTAGGGGCCTAAATACGCAGTATTTT. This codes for CASTRGLNTQYF.

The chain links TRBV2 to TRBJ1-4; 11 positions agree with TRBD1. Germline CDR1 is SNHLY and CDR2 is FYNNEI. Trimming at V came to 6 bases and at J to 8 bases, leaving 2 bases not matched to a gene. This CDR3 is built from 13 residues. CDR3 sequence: CASRGQGAEKLFF. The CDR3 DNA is TGTGCCAGCAGAGGACAGGGGGCGGAAAAACTGTTTTTT. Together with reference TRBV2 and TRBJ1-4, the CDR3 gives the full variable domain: EPEVTQTPSHQVTQMGQEVILRCVPISNHLYFYWYRQILGQKVEFLVSFYNNEISEKSEIFDDQFSVERPDGSNFTLKIRSTKLEDSAMYFCASRGQGAEKLFFGSGTQLSVL.